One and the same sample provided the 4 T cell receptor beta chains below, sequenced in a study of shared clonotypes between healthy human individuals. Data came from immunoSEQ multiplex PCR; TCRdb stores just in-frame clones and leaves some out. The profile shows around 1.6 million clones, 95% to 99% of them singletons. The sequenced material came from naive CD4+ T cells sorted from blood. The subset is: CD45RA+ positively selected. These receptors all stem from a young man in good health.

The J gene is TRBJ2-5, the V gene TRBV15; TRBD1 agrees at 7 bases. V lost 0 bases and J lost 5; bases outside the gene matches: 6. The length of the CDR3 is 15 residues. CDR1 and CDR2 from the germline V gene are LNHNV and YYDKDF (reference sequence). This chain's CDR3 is CATSREGRDSETQYF. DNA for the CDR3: TGTGCCACCAGCAGAGAGGGCCGGGACAGCGAGACCCAGTACTTC. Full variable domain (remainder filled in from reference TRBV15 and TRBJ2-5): DAMVIQNPRYQVTQFGKPVTLSCSQTLNHNVMYWYQQKSSQAPKLLFHYYDKDFNNEADTPDNFQSRRPNTSFCFLDIRSPGLGDTAMYLCATSREGRDSETQYFGPGTRLLVL.

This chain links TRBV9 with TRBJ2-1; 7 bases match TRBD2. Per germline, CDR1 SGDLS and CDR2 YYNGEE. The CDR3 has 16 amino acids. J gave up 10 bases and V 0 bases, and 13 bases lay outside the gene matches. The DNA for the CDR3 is TGTGCCAGCAGCGTAGGAGGGAGGGCCGTTTCTGGCGAGCAGTTCTTC. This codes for CASSVGGRAVSGEQFF.

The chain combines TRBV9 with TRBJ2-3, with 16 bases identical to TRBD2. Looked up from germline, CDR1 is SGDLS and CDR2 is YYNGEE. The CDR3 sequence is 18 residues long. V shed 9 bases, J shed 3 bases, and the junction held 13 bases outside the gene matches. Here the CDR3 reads CANRDGTSGRAVTDTQYF. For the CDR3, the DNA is TGTGCCAACCGAGACGGGACTAGCGGGAGGGCCGTTACAGATACGCAGTATTTT.

DNA for the CDR3: TGTGCCATCAGTGAGTCGTCGGCTAGCGGAACTTACAATGAGCAGTTCTTC. It specifies CAISESSASGTYNEQFF. This chain connects TRBV10-3 to TRBJ2-1; TRBD2 matches 7 bases. CDR1 ENHRY and CDR2 SYGVKD come from the germline V gene. The CDR3 runs 17 residues. The V segment lost 0 bases and the J segment 4 bases; nucleotides outside the gene matches: 9.